These 4 T cell receptor beta chains were all obtained from the same sample, sequenced in a study of Ad26.COV2.S vaccination and SARS-CoV-2 variants listed by TCRdb under 2021. Preparation of the library involved the immunoSEQ multiplex PCR assay. TCRdb stores this immuneACCESS table with in-frame sequences only. Part of the clones is absent; in the studies checked, under half of the shortfall reflects unresolved V genes, and no reason is known for the rest. Within this sample are about 350,000 clones, with about 88% of them counted one time only. The ten largest account for about 11% of the sample. Sample treatment or condition, as interpreted from the label and publication: roughly 19 received Ad26.COV2.S at low or high dose, single or two shots; about five received placebo; per-sample allocation not given. For vaccine and placebo recipients, repertoires were sequenced using samples collected on day 63 after the first injection.

Sequenced material: peripheral blood, taken in a trial of Ad26.COV2.S vaccine versus placebo. The receptors here all came from a person between 18 and 60 years old who received the Ad26.COV2.S COVID-19 vaccine or a placebo.

This chain joins TRBV9 and TRBJ2-6; D not resolved. CDR1 and CDR2 (germline): SGDLS, YYNGEE. The length of the CDR3 is 18 residues. V lost 0 bases and J 0 bases, leaving 13 bases between the germline ends. The CDR3 is CASSVVLGISSGANVLTF. CDR3 DNA: TGTGCCAGCAGCGTAGTTCTGGGCATATCCTCTGGGGCCAACGTCCTGACTTTC.

The J gene is TRBJ1-5, the V gene TRBV28; D call uncertain. The V gene's germline CDR1 is MDHEN and CDR2 SYDVKM. Trimming shortened V by 7 bases and J by 6 bases, and 10 bases separated the two germline ends. There are 12 residues in the CDR3. As DNA, the CDR3 is TGTGCCAGCATCTCTAAGCCTCAGCCCCAGCATTTT. Its protein product is CASISKPQPQHF.

The V gene is TRBV19, the J gene TRBJ1-5, with TRBD1 as a possible D gene (6 bases). Germline loops: CDR1 LNHDA, CDR2 SQIVND (reference sequence). The CDR3 extends over 14 amino acids. Deletions cut 6 bases from V and 1 base from J, with 10 bases between. The CDR3 protein is CASSPGTSNQPQHF. The CDR3 DNA reads TGTGCCAGTAGCCCCGGGACAAGCAATCAGCCCCAGCATTTT. Full variable domain (missing parts from reference TRBV19 and TRBJ1-5): DGGITQSPKYLFRKEGQNVTLSCEQNLNHDAMYWYRQDPGQGLRLIYYSQIVNDFQKGDIAEGYSVSREKKESFPLTVTSAQKNPTAFYLCASSPGTSNQPQHFGDGTRLSIL.

This chain connects TRBV5-1 to TRBJ1-1, with D possibly matching TRBD1 (6 bases). Germline V gene lookup returns CDR1 SGHRS and CDR2 YFSETQ. V shed 2 bases and J shed 3 bases, with 17 bases lying between them. CDR3 length equals 16 residues. The CDR3 DNA sequence: TGCGCCAGCAGCTTAGCTGGGGGCGAGTGGGACACTGAAGCTTTCTTT. This codes for CASSLAGGEWDTEAFF.